This TCR beta chain emerged from a study of cytomegalovirus exposure and HLA in healthy donors. Data came from immunoSEQ multiplex PCR; TCRdb stores just in-frame clones and leaves some out. In the table there are about 58,000 clones, about nine tenths of which are singletons. Germline V gene sequence: CDR1 SGDLS, CDR2 YYNGEE. CDR3 length: 17 residues. V was pared by 0 bases and J by 5 bases, with 17 bases between. V gene TRBV9 combines with J gene TRBJ1-4, with a tentative D call TRBD1 (6 bases). Material: PBMCs. This TCR was recovered from a young man in good health and CMV-seronegative. This chain's CDR3 is CASSVDWGGMENEKLFF. Written as DNA, the CDR3 is TGTGCCAGCAGCGTAGACTGGGGGGGCATGGAGAATGAAAAACTGTTTTTT.